This TCR beta chain was observed in a study of blood T cell repertoires in COVID-19 (dated by TCRdb to 2020 to 2021). Background for the entire study: Collaborator samples came from the United States, Italy and Spain and covered acute and convalescent phases of COVID-19. The material from the prospective study consisted of cDNA or gDNA derived from T cells, B-cell-depleted T cells, or PBMCs. Deeply sampled blood TCRbeta repertoires from subjects exposed to, actively infected with, or recovered from COVID-19 were included in the dataset. The repertoires were made available in a free public database intended to serve as a resource for research on the immune response to SARS-CoV-2. Samples came from the ongoing ImmuneRACE study (first 160 participants) plus 1,254 subjects from 6 global collaborators. Sample metadata almost always included a de-identified subject ID, COVID-19 status, age in years and sex. Where HLA class I and class II types were available, the types were taken from metadata supplied by the sample provider, not from assay-based typing.

The immunoSEQ Assay, a bias-controlled multiplex PCR, was used to amplify TCRbeta CDR3 regions from genomic DNA. The paper's processing steps were these. Nucleated cell counts per sample were estimated from amplification of reference gene primers within the assay. To quantify the absolute abundance of each unique TCRbeta CDR3 rearrangement, sequence reads were collapsed and filtered. For each sample, productive Simpson clonality was calculated by taking the square root of Simpson's diversity index across productive rearrangements. TCRdb took this table from immuneACCESS and kept in-frame rearrangements with V and J called. Such tables lack part of the clones; where checked against another copy, unresolved V genes explain under half of the gap, and the rest is unexplained. The DNA was the basis for D and trimming; V, J and clone size are from that table. The sample table holds roughly 300,000 clones, of which approximately 90% were seen once. The top ten clonotypes cover approximately 1.2% of the sample.

In the prospective study, participants were roughly 18 to 89 years old, resided in approximately 22 geographic areas of the United States, and were enrolled through a virtual design. In the prospective study, cohorts were assigned on the basis of participant-reported clinical history obtained from a screening survey and a study questionnaire. Recovered participants in ImmuneRACE Cohort 3 were defined as having two consecutive negative NP/OP PCR tests, clearance from a healthcare professional, or resolution of symptoms. Each participant in the prospective study had whole blood, serum and a nasopharyngeal or oropharyngeal swab collected by mobile phlebotomists. Additional blood draws and questionnaires over an approximately 2-month period could optionally be provided by prospective study participants. Before DNA extraction, blood samples from the prospective study were shipped at room temperature or frozen.

The research as a whole found: The amount of clinical and demographic metadata varied by source and participant and was provided uncurated.

As regards this clone: Its antigen has not been determined. Per-base qualities were not stored, and no clone one base away is much larger.

The V and J ends are trimmed by 0 bases and 5 bases, leaving 14 bases between them. CDR1 and CDR2 (LGHNA, YNFKEQ) derive from the germline V gene. The CDR3 runs 17 amino acids, cysteine and phenylalanine included. CDR3 DNA only is kept here, 51 bases in frame from base 1. The specimen sequenced was PBMCs or T cells enriched from blood (not recorded which). The receptor comes from a woman aged 30 to 39 who had recovered from COVID-19. The rearranged segments are TRBV4-2 and TRBJ2-6; the D gene is perhaps TRBD2, on 6 matching bases. The CDR3 protein: CASSQDWGVVRANVLTF. At the DNA level, the sequence is TGTGCCAGCAGCCAAGATTGGGGGGTTGTTCGGGCCAACGTCCTGACTTTC.